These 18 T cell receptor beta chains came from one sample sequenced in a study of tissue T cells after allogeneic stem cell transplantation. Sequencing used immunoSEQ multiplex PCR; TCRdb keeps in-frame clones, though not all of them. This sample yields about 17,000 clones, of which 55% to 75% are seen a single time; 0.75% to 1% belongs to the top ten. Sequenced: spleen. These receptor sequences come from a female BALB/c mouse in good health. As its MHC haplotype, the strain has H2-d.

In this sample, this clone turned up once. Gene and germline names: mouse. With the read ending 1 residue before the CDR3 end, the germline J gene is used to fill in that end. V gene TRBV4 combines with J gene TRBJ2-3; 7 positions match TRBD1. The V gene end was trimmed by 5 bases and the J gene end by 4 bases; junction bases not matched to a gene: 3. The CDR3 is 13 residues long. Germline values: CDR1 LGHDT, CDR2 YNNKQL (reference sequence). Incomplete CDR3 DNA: TGTGCCAGCAGCCCGGGACAGTCAGAAACGCTGTAT. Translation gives CASSPGQSETLY. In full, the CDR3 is CASSPGQSETLYF.

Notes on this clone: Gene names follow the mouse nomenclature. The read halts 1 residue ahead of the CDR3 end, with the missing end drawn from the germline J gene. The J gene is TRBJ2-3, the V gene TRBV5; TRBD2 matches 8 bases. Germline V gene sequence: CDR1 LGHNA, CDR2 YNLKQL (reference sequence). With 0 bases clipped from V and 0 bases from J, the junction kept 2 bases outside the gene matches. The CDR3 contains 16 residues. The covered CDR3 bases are TGTGCCAGCAGCCAAGAGGACTGGGCAAGTGCAGAAACGCTGTAT. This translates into CASSQEDWASAETLY. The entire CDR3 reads CASSQEDWASAETLYF.

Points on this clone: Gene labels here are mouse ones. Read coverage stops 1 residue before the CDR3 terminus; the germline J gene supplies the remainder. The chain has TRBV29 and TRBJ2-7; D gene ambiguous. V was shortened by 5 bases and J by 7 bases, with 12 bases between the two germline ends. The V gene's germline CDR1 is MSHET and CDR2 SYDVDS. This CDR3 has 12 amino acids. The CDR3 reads CASSERGMEQYF. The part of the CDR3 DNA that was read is TGTGCTAGCAGTGAACGGGGTATGGAACAGTAC.

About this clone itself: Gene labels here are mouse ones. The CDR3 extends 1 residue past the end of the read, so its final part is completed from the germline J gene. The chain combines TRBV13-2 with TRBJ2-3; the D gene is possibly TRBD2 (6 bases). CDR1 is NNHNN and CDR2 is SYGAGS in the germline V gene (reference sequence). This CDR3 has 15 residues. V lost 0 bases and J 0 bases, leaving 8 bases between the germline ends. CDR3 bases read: TGTGCCAGCGGTGATGAGGGGACTAGTGCAGAAACGCTGTAT. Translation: CASGDEGTSAETLY. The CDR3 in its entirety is CASGDEGTSAETLYF.

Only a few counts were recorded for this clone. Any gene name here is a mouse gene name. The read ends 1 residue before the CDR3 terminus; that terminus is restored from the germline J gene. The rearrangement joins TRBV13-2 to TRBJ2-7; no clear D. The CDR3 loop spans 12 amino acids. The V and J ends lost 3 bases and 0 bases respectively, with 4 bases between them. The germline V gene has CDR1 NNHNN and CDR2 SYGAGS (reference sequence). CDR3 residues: CASGGNSYEQYF. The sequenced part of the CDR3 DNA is TGTGCCAGCGGTGGCAACTCCTATGAACAGTAC.

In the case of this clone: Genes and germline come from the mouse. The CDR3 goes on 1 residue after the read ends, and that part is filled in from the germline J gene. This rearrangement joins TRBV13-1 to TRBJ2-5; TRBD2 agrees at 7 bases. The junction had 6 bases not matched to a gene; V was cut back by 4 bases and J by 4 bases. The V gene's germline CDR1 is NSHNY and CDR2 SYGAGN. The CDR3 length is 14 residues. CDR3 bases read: TGTGCCAGCAGTCTTGGGGGGAGTGAAGACACCCAGTAC. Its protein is CASSLGGSEDTQY. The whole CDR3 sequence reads CASSLGGSEDTQYF.

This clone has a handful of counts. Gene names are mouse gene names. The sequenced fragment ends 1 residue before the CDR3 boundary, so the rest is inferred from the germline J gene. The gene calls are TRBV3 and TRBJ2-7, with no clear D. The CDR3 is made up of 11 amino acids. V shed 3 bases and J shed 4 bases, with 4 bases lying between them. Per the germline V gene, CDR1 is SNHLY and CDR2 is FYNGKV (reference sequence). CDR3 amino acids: CASSLEYEQYF. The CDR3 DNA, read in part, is TGTGCCAGCAGCTTGGAGTATGAACAGTAC.

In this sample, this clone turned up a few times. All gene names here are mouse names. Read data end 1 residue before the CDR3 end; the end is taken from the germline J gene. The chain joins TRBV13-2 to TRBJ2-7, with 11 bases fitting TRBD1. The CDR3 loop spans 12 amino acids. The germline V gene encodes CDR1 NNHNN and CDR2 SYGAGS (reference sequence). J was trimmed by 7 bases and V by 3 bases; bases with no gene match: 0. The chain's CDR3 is CASGGTGGEQYF. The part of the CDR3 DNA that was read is TGTGCCAGCGGTGGGACAGGGGGCGAACAGTAC.

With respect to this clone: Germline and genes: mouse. This chain's CDR3 is CASSPGTKISNERLFF. The CDR3 bases that were read are TGTGCCAGCAGCCCCGGGACAAAAATTTCCAACGAAAGATTATTT. The rearrangement links TRBV4 to TRBJ1-4, with D tentatively TRBD1 (6 bases). The read ends 1 residue shy of where the CDR3 ends; the end is completed using the germline J gene. V was clipped by 5 bases and J by 0 bases, with 13 bases between them. This CDR3 is built from 16 residues. CDR1 and CDR2 (germline): LGHDT, YNNKQL (reference sequence).

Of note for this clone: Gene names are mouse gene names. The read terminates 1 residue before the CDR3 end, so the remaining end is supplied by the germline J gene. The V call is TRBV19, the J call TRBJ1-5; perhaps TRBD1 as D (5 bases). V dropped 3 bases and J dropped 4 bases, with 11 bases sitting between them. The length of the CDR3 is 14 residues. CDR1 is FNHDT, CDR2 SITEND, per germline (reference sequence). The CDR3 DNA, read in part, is TGTGCCAGCAGTACGAGGGGTGGGAACCAGGCTCCGCTT. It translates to CASSTRGGNQAPL. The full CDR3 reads CASSTRGGNQAPLF.

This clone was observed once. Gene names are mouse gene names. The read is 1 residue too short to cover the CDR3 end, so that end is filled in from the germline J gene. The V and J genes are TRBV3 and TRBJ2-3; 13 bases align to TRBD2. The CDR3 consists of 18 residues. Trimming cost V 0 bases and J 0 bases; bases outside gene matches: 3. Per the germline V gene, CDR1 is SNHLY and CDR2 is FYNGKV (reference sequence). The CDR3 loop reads CASSLAGDWGGSAETLYF. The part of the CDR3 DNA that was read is TGTGCCAGCAGCTTAGCGGGGGACTGGGGGGGTAGTGCAGAAACGCTGTAT.

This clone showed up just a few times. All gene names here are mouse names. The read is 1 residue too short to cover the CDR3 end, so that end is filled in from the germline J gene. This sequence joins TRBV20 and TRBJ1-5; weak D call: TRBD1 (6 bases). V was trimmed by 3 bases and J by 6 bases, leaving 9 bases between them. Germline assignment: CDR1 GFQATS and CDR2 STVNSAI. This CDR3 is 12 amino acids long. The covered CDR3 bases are TGTGGTGCTAGCCAGGGGATCCAGGCTCCGCTT. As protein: CGASQGIQAPL. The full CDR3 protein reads CGASQGIQAPLF.

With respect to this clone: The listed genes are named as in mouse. The CDR3 bases that were read are TGTGCCAGCAGCCAAGAATTGGGGGGAGACACCCAGTAC. This sequence encodes CASSQELGGDTQY. The full-length CDR3 reads as CASSQELGGDTQYF. V is TRBV5 and J is TRBJ2-5, with 7 nucleotides matching TRBD2. Read coverage stops 1 residue before the CDR3 terminus; the germline J gene supplies the remainder. Per germline, CDR1 LGHNA and CDR2 YNLKQL (reference sequence). V shed 0 bases and J 5 bases; nucleotides not matched to a gene: 2. The CDR3 is 14 residues long.

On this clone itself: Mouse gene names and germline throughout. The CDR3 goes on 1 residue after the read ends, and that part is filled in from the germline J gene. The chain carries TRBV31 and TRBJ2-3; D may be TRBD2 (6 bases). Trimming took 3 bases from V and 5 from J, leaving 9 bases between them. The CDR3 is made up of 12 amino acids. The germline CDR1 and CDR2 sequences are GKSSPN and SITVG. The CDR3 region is CAWSPTGETLYF. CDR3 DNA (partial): TGTGCCTGGAGCCCGACTGGAGAAACGCTGTAT. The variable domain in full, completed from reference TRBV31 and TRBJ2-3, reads AQTIHQWPVAEIKAVGSPLSLGCTIKGKSSPNLYWYWQATGGTLQQLFYSITVGQVESVVQLNLSASRPKDDQFILSTEKLLLSHSGFYLCAWSPTGETLYFGSGTRLTVL.

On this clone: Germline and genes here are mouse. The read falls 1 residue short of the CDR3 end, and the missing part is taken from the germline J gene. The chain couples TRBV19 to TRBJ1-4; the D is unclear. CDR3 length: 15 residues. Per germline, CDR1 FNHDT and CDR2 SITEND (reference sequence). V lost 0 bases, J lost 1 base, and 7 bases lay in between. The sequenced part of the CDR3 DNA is TGTGCCAGCAGTATAGATCCCGCTTCCAACGAAAGATTATTT. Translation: CASSIDPASNERLF. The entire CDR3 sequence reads CASSIDPASNERLFF.

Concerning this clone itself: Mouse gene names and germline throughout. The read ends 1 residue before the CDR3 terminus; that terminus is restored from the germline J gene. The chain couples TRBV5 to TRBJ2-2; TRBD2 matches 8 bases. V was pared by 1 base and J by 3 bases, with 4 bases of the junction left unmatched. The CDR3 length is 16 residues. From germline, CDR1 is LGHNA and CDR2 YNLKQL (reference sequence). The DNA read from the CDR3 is TGTGCCAGCAGCCAAGCTGGGGGGTCCGACACCGGGCAGCTCTAC. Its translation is CASSQAGGSDTGQLY. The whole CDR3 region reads CASSQAGGSDTGQLYF.

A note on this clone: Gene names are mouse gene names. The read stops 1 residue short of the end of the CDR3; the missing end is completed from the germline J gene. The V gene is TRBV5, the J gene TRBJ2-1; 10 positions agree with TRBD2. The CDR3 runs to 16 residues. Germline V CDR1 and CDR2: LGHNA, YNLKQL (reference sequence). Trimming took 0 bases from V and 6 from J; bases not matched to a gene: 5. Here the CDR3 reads CASSQDWGGLGAEQFF. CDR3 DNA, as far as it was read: TGTGCCAGCAGCCAAGACTGGGGGGGCCTGGGTGCTGAGCAGTTC.

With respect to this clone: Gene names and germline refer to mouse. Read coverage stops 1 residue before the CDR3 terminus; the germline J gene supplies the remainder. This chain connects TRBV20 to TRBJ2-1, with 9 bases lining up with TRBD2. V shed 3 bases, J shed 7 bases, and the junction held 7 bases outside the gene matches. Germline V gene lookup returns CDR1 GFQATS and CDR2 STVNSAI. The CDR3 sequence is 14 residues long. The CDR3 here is CGARSWGGEAEQFF. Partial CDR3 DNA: TGTGGTGCTAGATCTTGGGGGGGCGAGGCTGAGCAGTTC.